The clone carrying this T cell receptor (beta chain) has just one count. Its antigen remains unidentified. The sample originates from a study of T cell responses to AZD1222 COVID-19 vaccine. Overall study context: Second-dose recipients at about 4 or about 12 weeks were treated as one pooled group. Study findings and constraints: Seropositive AZD1222 recipients at baseline numbered only five or six. Reports say nearly half of spike-specific TCRs go after unmutated variant regions. Mapped onto spike, vaccine-associated CD4 TCRs spanned it and were dominant at 160-218 and 743-854.

Germline V gene sequence: CDR1 LNHDA, CDR2 SQIVND (reference sequence). After removal of 4 bases from V and 2 bases from J, the junction contained 4 bases not matched to a gene. The CDR3 is 14 residues long. The table came from immunoSEQ multiplex PCR; TCRdb's copy has only in-frame clones and leaves some out. Here the sample spans roughly 140,000 clones, about nine tenths being singletons. The material sequenced was peripheral blood, taken on day 0 of AZD1222 vaccination. This sequence originates from an adult in good health. This chain connects TRBV19 to TRBJ1-1, with 7 bases aligning to TRBD1. Here the CDR3 reads CASSTTGLNTEAFF. As DNA, the CDR3 is TGTGCCAGTAGTACGACAGGGCTAAACACTGAAGCTTTCTTT.